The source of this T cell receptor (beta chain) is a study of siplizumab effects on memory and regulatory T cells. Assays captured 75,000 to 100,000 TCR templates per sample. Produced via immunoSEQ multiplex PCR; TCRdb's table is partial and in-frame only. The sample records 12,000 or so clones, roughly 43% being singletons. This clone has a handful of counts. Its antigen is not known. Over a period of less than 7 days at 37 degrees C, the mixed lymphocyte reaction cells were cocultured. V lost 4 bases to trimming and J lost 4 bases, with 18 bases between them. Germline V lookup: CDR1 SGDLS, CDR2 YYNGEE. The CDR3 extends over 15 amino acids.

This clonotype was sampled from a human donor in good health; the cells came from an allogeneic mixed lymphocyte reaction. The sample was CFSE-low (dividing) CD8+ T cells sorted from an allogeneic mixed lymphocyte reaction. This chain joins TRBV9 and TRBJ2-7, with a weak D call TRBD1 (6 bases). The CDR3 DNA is TGTGCCAGCAGCCCGAACCCGGACAGAATATACGAGCAGTACTTC. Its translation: CASSPNPDRIYEQYF.